Listed below are T cell receptor beta chains from one sample, sequenced in a study of cytotoxic CD8 clonotypes in ibrutinib-treated CLL. The method was immunoSEQ multiplex PCR; TCRdb's version includes in-frame clones alone and lacks a portion of them. The sample carries more than 150,000 clones, about 72% recorded once. This specimen consisted of PBMCs, obtained after 24 months of ibrutinib treatment. These receptors all come from a human donor with chronic lymphocytic leukemia. CDR3s include the opening cysteine and the closing phenylalanine or tryptophan. D genes are given only for firm matches. Size is omitted from some rows. Given values are once, few, many or a class for expanded clones.

>TRBJ1-2|TRBV18|-|-
CASSPNQGDYGYTF
TGTGCCAGCTCACCAAACCAGGGTGACTATGGCTACACCTTC
>TRBJ2-7|TRBV5-4|-|-
CASSLAGVKNEQYF
TGTGCCAGCAGCTTAGCAGGGGTGAAGAACGAGCAGTACTTC
>TRBJ2-1|TRBV30|TRBD1|once
CAWSVISGGVVNEQFF
TGTGCCTGGAGTGTCATATCAGGGGGCGTCGTCAATGAGCAGTTCTTC
>TRBJ1-5|TRBV4-2|-|-
CASSQVRASGNQPQHF
TGTGCCAGCAGCCAGGTGCGGGCGTCTGGCAATCAGCCCCAGCATTTT
>TRBJ2-7|TRBV7-7|-|-
CASSQQEGAYEQYF
TGTGCCAGCAGCCAACAGGAGGGAGCTTACGAGCAGTACTTC
>TRBJ2-1|TRBV11-2|TRBD2|-
CASSLLYRRERGGYNEQFF
TGTGCCAGCAGCTTATTATATCGTCGAGAGCGGGGAGGTTACAATGAGCAGTTCTTC
>TRBJ2-3|TRBV30|TRBD2|-
CAWSIAGTSTDTQYF
TGTGCCTGGAGCATAGCGGGGACTAGCACAGATACGCAGTATTTT
>TRBJ2-7|TRBV5-6|TRBD2|-
CASSLGLAGGRPFKQYF
TGTGCCAGCAGCTTGGGGTTAGCGGGAGGCCGACCCTTCAAGCAGTACTTC
>TRBJ2-1|TRBV27|TRBD2|few
CASRLSGRAAYNEQFF
TGTGCCAGCAGACTTAGCGGGAGGGCGGCCTACAATGAGCAGTTCTTC
>TRBJ2-5|TRBV14|-|few
CASSQAGQRETQYF
TGTGCCAGCAGCCAAGCGGGGCAAAGGGAGACCCAGTACTTC
>TRBJ2-5|TRBV10-1|-|-
CASSEWGSETQYF
TGCGCCAGCAGTGAATGGGGGAGCGAGACCCAGTACTTC
>TRBJ2-4|TRBV19|-|-
CASSINRDADIQYF
TGTGCCAGTAGTATTAACAGGGATGCTGACATTCAGTACTTC
>TRBJ2-5|TRBV5-1|TRBD1|-
CASSLGTGGETQYF
TGCGCCAGCAGCCTAGGGACAGGGGGAGAGACCCAGTACTTC
>TRBJ2-2|TRBV5-1|TRBD1|-
CASSPYWGQVNTGELFF
TGCGCCAGCAGCCCCTACTGGGGACAGGTTAACACCGGGGAGCTGTTTTTT
>TRBJ1-3|TRBV27|-|-
CASSPLLARNTIYF
TGTGCCAGCAGTCCCCTACTAGCCCGAAACACCATATATTTT
>TRBJ1-5|TRBV7-2|-|-
CASSRQGREPQHF
TGTGCCAGCAGCCGGCAGGGAAGAGAGCCCCAGCATTTT
>TRBJ2-7|TRBV6-6|TRBD1|-
CASSQWDSYEQYF
TGTGCCAGCAGTCAATGGGACAGCTACGAGCAGTACTTC
>TRBJ1-1|TRBV29-1|-|few
CSVAQSGGITEAFF
TGCAGCGTTGCTCAAAGCGGGGGGATTACTGAAGCTTTCTTT
>TRBJ2-3|TRBV19|TRBD2|-
CASSHGGTGGSTDTQYF
TGTGCCAGCTCCCACGGCGGGACGGGGGGGAGCACAGATACGCAGTATTTT
>TRBJ2-3|TRBV5-1|TRBD2|-
CASSQSGSTDTQYF
TGCGCCAGCAGCCAAAGCGGGAGTACAGATACGCAGTATTTT
>TRBJ2-3|TRBV7-8|-|-
CASSLGLAPGHTDTQYF
TGTGCCAGCAGCCTGGGGTTGGCTCCGGGTCACACAGATACGCAGTATTTT
>TRBJ1-5|TRBV15|-|few
CATSRQNDQPQHF
TGTGCCACCAGCAGACAGAACGATCAGCCCCAGCATTTT
>TRBJ1-4|TRBV18|-|-
CASSPTTAPVQKLFF
TGTGCCAGCTCACCAACGACAGCTCCAGTTCAAAAACTGTTTTTT
>TRBJ2-7|TRBV6-1|-|-
CASSYEQYF
TGTGCCAGCTCCTACGAGCAGTACTTC
>TRBJ1-4|TRBV5-1|-|once
CASSLAQATNEKLFF
TGCGCCAGCAGCTTGGCCCAAGCAACTAATGAAAAACTGTTTTTT
>TRBJ1-2|TRBV7-8|-|-
CASSSPGRASNYGYTF
TGTGCCAGCAGCTCGCCCGGCAGGGCGTCTAACTATGGCTACACCTTC
>TRBJ2-7|TRBV5-8|-|-
CASSLEGGSYEQYF
TGTGCCAGCAGCTTGGAAGGCGGATCCTACGAGCAGTACTTC
>TRBJ1-2|TRBV25-1|-|-
CASSEGGDYGYTF
TGTGCCAGCAGTGAGGGGGGGGACTATGGCTACACCTTC
>TRBJ1-2|TRBV5-1|-|few
CASSPGIPHYGYTF
TGCGCCAGCAGTCCGGGGATCCCGCACTATGGCTACACCTTC
>TRBJ1-5|TRBV23-1|-|-
CASGALLLQGLLGQPQHF
TGCGCCAGCGGAGCCTTATTACTACAGGGCCTTTTAGGTCAGCCCCAGCATTTT
>TRBJ1-1|TRBV29-1|-|-
CSGDRMNTEAFF
TGCAGCGGAGACAGAATGAACACTGAAGCTTTCTTT
>TRBJ2-5|TRBV5-1|TRBD1|-
CASSGRGQGQETQYF
TGCGCCAGCAGCGGGAGGGGACAGGGCCAAGAGACCCAGTACTTC
>TRBJ2-3|TRBV5-4|-|-
CASSLVGTTTDTQYF
TGTGCCAGCAGCTTGGTGGGGACGACAACAGATACGCAGTATTTT
>TRBJ2-7|TRBV6-6|TRBD2|-
CASTGLAGDYEQYF
TGTGCCAGCACAGGACTAGCGGGAGACTACGAGCAGTACTTC
>TRBJ2-7|TRBV27|-|-
CASRPSGGPYEQYF
TGTGCCAGCAGACCCAGTGGGGGGCCCTACGAGCAGTACTTC
>TRBJ2-5|TRBV27|TRBD1|-
CASSLSSGQAQETQYF
TGTGCCAGCAGTTTATCGAGCGGACAGGCGCAAGAGACCCAGTACTTC
>TRBJ2-5|TRBV2|TRBD2|-
CASSSLAGGPSGGETQYF
TGTGCCAGCAGTTCTTTAGCGGGAGGGCCGTCGGGCGGGGAGACCCAGTACTTC
>TRBJ2-7|TRBV11-3|-|-
CASSLDHGYEQYF
TGTGCCAGCAGCTTAGATCATGGGTACGAGCAGTACTTC
>TRBJ2-1|TRBV5-6|-|-
CASSLPGSGRTYNEQFF
TGTGCCAGCAGCTTGCCGGGTAGCGGAAGAACCTACAATGAGCAGTTCTTC
>TRBJ2-1|TRBV27|-|-
CASSPMTLRNEQFF
TGTGCCAGCAGTCCAATGACCCTTAGGAATGAGCAGTTCTTC
>TRBJ1-5|TRBV4-2|-|once
CASSQGDRRNQPQHF
TGTGCCAGCAGCCAAGGGGACCGACGCAATCAGCCCCAGCATTTT
>TRBJ2-5|TRBV9|-|-
CASSVDPMKEQETQYF
TGTGCCAGCAGCGTAGACCCAATGAAGGAACAAGAGACCCAGTACTTC
>TRBJ2-3|TRBV11-2|TRBD2|-
CASSLQLAGRADTQYF
TGTGCCAGCAGCTTGCAACTAGCTGGGAGGGCAGATACGCAGTATTTT
>TRBJ2-5|TRBV9|-|-
CASSVAPTYQETQYF
TGTGCCAGCAGCGTAGCTCCTACGTACCAAGAGACCCAGTACTTC
>TRBJ2-2|TRBV9|-|-
CASSVVTGSGTGELFF
TGTGCCAGCAGCGTAGTAACAGGGAGTGGCACCGGGGAGCTGTTTTTT
>TRBJ1-1|TRBV5-1|-|-
CASSLVDGHNTEAFF
TGCGCCAGCAGCTTGGTCGATGGGCATAACACTGAAGCTTTCTTT
>TRBJ1-2|TRBV5-6|TRBD1|-
CASSLRTGVGYGYTF
TGTGCCAGCAGCCTGCGGACAGGGGTGGGCTATGGCTACACCTTC